The text below deals with one T cell receptor (beta chain). What it binds is not known. This sample was included in a study of cytomegalovirus exposure and HLA in healthy donors. Study-wide results and limits: The study flagged approximately 180 TCR beta chains as cytomegalovirus-associated.

Trimming took off 3 bases at V and 1 base at J, with 9 bases between the two ends. There are 14 residues in the CDR3. Germline V CDR1 and CDR2: MGHRA, YSYEKL. TCRdb's copy holds only in-frame clones and misses some; the assay was immunoSEQ multiplex PCR. The data contain about 130,000 clones, roughly 89% of them singletons. The sample was PBMCs. The J gene is TRBJ1-2, the V gene TRBV4-1; a possible D gene is TRBD1 (5 bases). The clonotype comes from a woman aged 18-30 years in good health and CMV-seronegative. The CDR3 DNA sequence: TGCGCCAGCAGCCAGCAGGGAATTAACTATGGCTACACCTTC. It specifies CASSQQGINYGYTF.